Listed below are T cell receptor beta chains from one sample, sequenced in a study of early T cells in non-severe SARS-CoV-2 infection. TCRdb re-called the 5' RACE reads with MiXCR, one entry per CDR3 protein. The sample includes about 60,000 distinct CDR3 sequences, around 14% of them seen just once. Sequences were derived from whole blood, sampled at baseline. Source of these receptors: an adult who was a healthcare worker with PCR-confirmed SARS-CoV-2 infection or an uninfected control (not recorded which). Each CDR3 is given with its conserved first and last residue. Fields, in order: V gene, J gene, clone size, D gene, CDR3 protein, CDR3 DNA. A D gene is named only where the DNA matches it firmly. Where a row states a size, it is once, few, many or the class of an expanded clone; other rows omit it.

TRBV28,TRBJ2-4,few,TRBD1,CASRQAGQASIIAKNIQYF,TGTGCCAGCAGACAGGCCGGACAGGCTTCAATCATAGCCAAAAACATTCAGTACTTC
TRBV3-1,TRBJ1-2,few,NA,CASSQSSRRGYTF,TGTGCCAGCAGCCAAAGTAGCCGCCGAGGCTACACCTTC
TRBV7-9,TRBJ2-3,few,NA,CASSWTYLAFSSTDTQYF,TGTGCCAGCAGCTGGACCTACTTGGCGTTTTCTAGCACAGATACGCAGTATTTT
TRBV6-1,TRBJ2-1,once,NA,CASSETYRDEQFF,TGTGCCAGCAGTGAAACATATCGCGATGAGCAGTTCTTC
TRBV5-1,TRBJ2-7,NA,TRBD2,CASQKGLAGAQYEQYF,TGCGCCAGCCAAAAAGGACTAGCGGGAGCTCAGTACGAGCAGTACTTC
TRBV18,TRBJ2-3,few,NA,CASSPTTGSADTQYF,TGTGCCAGCTCACCCACAACGGGAAGCGCAGATACGCAGTATTTT
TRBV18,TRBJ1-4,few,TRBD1,CASSQGQLATNEKLFF,TGTGCCAGCTCACAGGGACAGCTTGCAACTAATGAAAAACTGTTTTTT
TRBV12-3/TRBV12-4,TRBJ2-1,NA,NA,CASTMGPGRSINEQFF,TGTGCCAGCACCATGGGGCCCGGGCGGAGTATCAATGAGCAGTTCTTC
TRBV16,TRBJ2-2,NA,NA,CASSQSRGNTGELFF,TGTGCCAGCAGCCAATCGCGAGGGAACACCGGGGAGCTGTTTTTT
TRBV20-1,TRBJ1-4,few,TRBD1,CSARGQGFATNEKLFF,TGCAGTGCTAGGGGACAGGGTTTTGCAACTAATGAAAAACTGTTTTTT
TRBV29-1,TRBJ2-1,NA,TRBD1,CSVEGTGGYNEQFF,TGCAGCGTTGAAGGGACAGGGGGCTACAATGAGCAGTTCTTC
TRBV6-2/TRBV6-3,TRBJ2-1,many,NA,CASKLTGQLYNEQFF,TGTGCCAGCAAACTGACCGGGCAACTCTACAATGAGCAGTTCTTC
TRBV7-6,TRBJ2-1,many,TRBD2,CASSSGGHNEQFF,TGTGCCAGCTCGAGCGGGGGTCACAATGAGCAGTTCTTC
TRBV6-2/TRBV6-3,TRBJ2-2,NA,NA,CASTFRGLDGELFF,TGTGCCAGCACCTTCCGGGGGCTTGACGGGGAGCTGTTTTTT
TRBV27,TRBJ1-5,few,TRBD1,CASSLNRGQDQPQHF,TGTGCCAGCAGTTTAAACAGGGGGCAGGATCAGCCCCAGCATTTT
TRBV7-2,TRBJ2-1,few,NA,CASSLGPDNEQFF,TGTGCCAGCAGCTTGGGACCCGACAATGAGCAGTTCTTC
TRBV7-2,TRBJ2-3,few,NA,CASSLAGDSTDTQYF,TGTGCCAGCAGCTTAGCGGGTGATAGCACAGATACGCAGTATTTT
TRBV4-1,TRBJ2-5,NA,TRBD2,CASSLSGLAEKETQYF,TGCGCCAGCAGCCTCAGCGGACTAGCGGAGAAAGAGACCCAGTACTTC
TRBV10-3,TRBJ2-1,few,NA,CAISDFAGAEGFF,TGTGCCATCAGTGACTTCGCCGGAGCGGAGGGGTTCTTC
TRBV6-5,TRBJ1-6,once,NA,CASSLGQNNSPLHF,TGTGCCAGCAGCCTCGGACAGAACAATTCACCCCTCCACTTT
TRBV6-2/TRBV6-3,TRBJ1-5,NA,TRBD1,CASSSDRVQPQHF,TGTGCCAGCAGTTCCGACAGGGTACAGCCCCAGCATTTT
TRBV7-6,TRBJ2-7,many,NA,CASSYRDTYEQYF,TGTGCCAGCAGCTACCGGGACACCTACGAGCAGTACTTC
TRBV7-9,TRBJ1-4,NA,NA,CASSPRQVSNEKLFF,TGTGCCAGCAGTCCTCGACAAGTATCAAATGAAAAACTGTTTTTT
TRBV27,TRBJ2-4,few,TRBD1,CATAPLDRGFVDIQYF,TGTGCCACCGCCCCCCTAGACAGGGGTTTCGTCGACATTCAGTACTTC
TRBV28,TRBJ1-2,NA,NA,CASSRTRGSYGYTF,TGTGCCAGCAGCCGGACCAGGGGTTCCTATGGCTACACCTTC
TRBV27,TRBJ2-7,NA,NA,CASSLSATLGEQYF,TGTGCCAGCAGTTTATCGGCCACCCTCGGCGAGCAGTACTTC
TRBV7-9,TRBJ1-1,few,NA,CASSLEGNTEAFF,TGTGCCAGCAGCTTAGAGGGGAACACTGAAGCTTTCTTT
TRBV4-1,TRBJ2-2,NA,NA,CASSWGATNTGELFF,TGCGCCAGCAGCTGGGGGGCCACGAACACCGGGGAGCTGTTTTTT
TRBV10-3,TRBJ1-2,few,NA,CAISYAFLPTVDYGYTF,TGTGCCATCAGCTATGCCTTTTTACCCACTGTGGACTATGGCTACACCTTC
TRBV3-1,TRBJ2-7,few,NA,CASSQEEAGSQYF,TGTGCCAGCAGCCAAGAAGAGGCCGGGTCGCAGTACTTC
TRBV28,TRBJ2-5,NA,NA,CASSPDTGIGQETQYF,TGTGCCAGCAGTCCGGATACAGGGATTGGCCAAGAGACCCAGTACTTC
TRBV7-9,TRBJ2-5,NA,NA,CASSSGVSVETQYF,TGTGCCAGCAGCTCCGGAGTGAGCGTTGAGACCCAGTACTTC
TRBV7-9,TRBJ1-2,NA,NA,CASSWDAYGYTF,TGTGCCAGCAGCTGGGATGCCTATGGCTACACCTTC
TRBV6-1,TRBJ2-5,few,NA,CASSRQQTRRQETQYF,TGTGCCAGCAGTCGCCAGCAGACTAGAAGACAAGAGACCCAGTACTTC
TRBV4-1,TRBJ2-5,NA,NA,CASSQVPGETQYF,TGCGCCAGCAGCCAAGTCCCAGGGGAGACCCAGTACTTC
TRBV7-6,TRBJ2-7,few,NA,CASSLVGQEQYF,TGTGCCAGCAGCTTAGTAGGGCAGGAGCAGTACTTC
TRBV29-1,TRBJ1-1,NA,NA,CSVQDSPNTEAFF,TGCAGCGTTCAGGACAGCCCAAACACTGAAGCTTTCTTT
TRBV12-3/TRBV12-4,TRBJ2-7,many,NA,CASSPSTGQYF,TGTGCCAGCAGTCCCAGCACGGGGCAGTACTTC
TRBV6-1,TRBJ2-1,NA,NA,CASSSRGTYNEQFF,TGTGCCAGCAGTTCAAGGGGAACCTACAATGAGCAGTTCTTC
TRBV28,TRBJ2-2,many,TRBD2,CASSSGSFYTGELFF,TGTGCCAGCAGCAGCGGGAGTTTTTACACCGGGGAGCTGTTTTTT
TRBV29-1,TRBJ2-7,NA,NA,CSVGRNGGEQYF,TGCAGCGTTGGGAGGAACGGCGGGGAGCAGTACTTC
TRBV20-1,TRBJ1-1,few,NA,CSARYQGGSTEAFF,TGCAGTGCTAGATACCAGGGAGGGTCCACTGAAGCTTTCTTT
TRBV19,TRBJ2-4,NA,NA,CASSRPAAKKNIQYF,TGTGCCAGTAGTCGCCCAGCGGCCAAAAAAAACATTCAGTACTTC
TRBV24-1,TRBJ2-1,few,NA,CATSDSTIYEQFF,TGTGCCACCAGTGACTCAACGATCTATGAGCAGTTCTTC
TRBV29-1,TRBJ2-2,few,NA,CSVERPNTGELFF,TGCAGCGTTGAACGGCCCAACACCGGGGAGCTGTTTTTT
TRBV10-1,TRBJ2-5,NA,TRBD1,CASSEPGGETQYF,TGCGCCAGCAGTGAGCCAGGGGGAGAGACCCAGTACTTC
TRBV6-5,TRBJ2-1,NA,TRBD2,CASSPIGREGSYNEQFF,TGTGCCAGCAGCCCTATAGGGCGGGAGGGTTCCTACAATGAGCAGTTCTTC
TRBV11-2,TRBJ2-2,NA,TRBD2,CASSLGTSGTGELFF,TGTGCCAGCAGCCTAGGGACTAGCGGGACCGGGGAGCTGTTTTTT
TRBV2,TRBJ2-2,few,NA,CASRRSQGDTGELFF,TGTGCCAGCAGGAGATCACAGGGAGACACCGGGGAGCTGTTTTTT
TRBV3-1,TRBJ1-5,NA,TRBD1,CASSQRTGSDTQHF,TGTGCCAGCAGCCAACGGACAGGGTCAGATACGCAGCATTTT
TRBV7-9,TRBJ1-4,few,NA,CASSTRHDEKLFF,TGTGCCAGCAGCACTCGACATGATGAAAAACTGTTTTTT
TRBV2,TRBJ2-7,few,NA,CASSGDTNEQYF,TGTGCCAGCAGTGGGGACACGAACGAGCAGTACTTC
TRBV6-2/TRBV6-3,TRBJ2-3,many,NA,CASRNGLPTDTQYF,TGTGCCAGCAGAAACGGGCTCCCCACAGATACGCAGTATTTT
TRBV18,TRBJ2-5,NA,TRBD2,CASSPLVGGIYQETQYF,TGTGCCAGCTCACCTCTAGTGGGGGGGATCTACCAAGAGACCCAGTACTTC